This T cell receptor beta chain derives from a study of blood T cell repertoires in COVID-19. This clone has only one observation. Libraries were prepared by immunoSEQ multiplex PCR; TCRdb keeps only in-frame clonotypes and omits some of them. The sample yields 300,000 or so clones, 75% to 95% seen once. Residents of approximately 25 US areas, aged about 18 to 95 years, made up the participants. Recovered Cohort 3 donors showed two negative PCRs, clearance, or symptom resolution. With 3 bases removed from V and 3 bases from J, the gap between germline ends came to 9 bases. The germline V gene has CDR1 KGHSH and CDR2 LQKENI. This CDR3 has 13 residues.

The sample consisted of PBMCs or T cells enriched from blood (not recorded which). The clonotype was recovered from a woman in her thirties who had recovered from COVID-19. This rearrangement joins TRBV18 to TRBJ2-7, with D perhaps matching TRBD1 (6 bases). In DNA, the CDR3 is TGTGCCAGCTCACCTACACAGGGCTACGAGCAGTACTTC. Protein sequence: CASSPTQGYEQYF.